This T cell receptor beta chain was profiled in a study of regulatory T cells in long-lasting Graves disease. Study-level information: Antithyroid drug intake by newly diagnosed Graves' patients had lasted under 3 months.

This clonotype was seen a few times. The authors built TCR beta libraries using iRepertoire HTBI primers and Arm-PCR of CDR3 regions. Each CDR3 protein is one row after TCRdb ran MiXCR on the multiplex PCR reads. The top ten clones hold about 10% of a sample with more than 400,000 distinct CDR3 sequences, around 17% of them seen once. Time point in this sample: newly diagnosed GD, antithyroid drugs for less than 3 months. Isolated PBMC RNA provided the starting material for the TCR library. From germline, CDR1 is LNHNV and CDR2 YYDKDF (reference sequence). The CDR3 length is 18 residues. V gave up 1 base and J gave up 5 bases; unmatched junction bases: 13. This sample also belongs to another study, concerning T cells in Graves' hyperthyroidism and ophthalmopathy. That publication notes: In patients aged 18 to 65, hyperthyroidism was newly diagnosed, with duration under 2 months. Most clonotypes expanded in the thyroid (above 0.001) were also present in blood.

The rearrangement joins TRBV15 to TRBJ1-1; TRBD1 matches 10 bases. This sequence originates from a woman aged 30 to 39 with Graves disease. Sample: peripheral blood mononuclear cells (PBMCs), taken at new diagnosis, from a patient treated with antithyroid drugs. The CDR3 sequence is CATSRAGTGVWGRTEAFF. Here the CDR3 DNA reads TGTGCCACCAGCAGAGCTGGGACAGGGGTCTGGGGGCGGACTGAAGCTTTCTTT.